A selection of T cell receptor beta chains follows, all from one sample in a study of CD8+ T cells in alopecia areata. Sequenced by immunoSEQ multiplex PCR; TCRdb stores in-frame clones only, minus some. The table shows around 70,000 clones, with 29% occurring only once. Here the sequenced sample was CD8+ T cells sorted from blood, taken at week 4, from a patient treated with tofacitinib. Receptors were obtained from a human donor with alopecia areata. Each CDR3 is given with its conserved first and last residue. The D gene is left open where the match is weak. Size is stated for part of the rows, as once, few or many counts, or as a class when the clone is expanded.

j_gene | d_gene | abundance | v_gene | CDR3aa | CDR3nt
TRBJ2-7 | - | few | TRBV6-6 | CASSYDTSYEQYF | TGTGCCAGCAGTTACGACACCTCCTACGAGCAGTACTTC
TRBJ2-7 | - | - | TRBV9 | CASSGGLGTYEQYF | TGTGCCAGCAGCGGTGGACTGGGGACCTACGAGCAGTACTTC
TRBJ1-1 | - | - | TRBV7-9 | CASSSLSGPAKEVITEAFF | TGTGCCAGCAGCTCCCTGTCTGGACCCGCCAAGGAGGTTATCACTGAAGCTTTCTTT
TRBJ2-5 | TRBD1 | few | TRBV9 | CASSGRQGAHETQYF | TGTGCCAGCAGCGGCCGACAGGGGGCACATGAGACCCAGTACTTC
TRBJ1-2 | TRBD1 | few | TRBV30 | CAWSLPGQGDYGYTF | TGTGCCTGGAGCCTACCGGGACAGGGGGACTATGGCTACACCTTC
TRBJ1-1 | - | few | TRBV19 | CASSIGGLEAFF | TGTGCCAGTAGTATCGGGGGCCTTGAAGCTTTCTTT
TRBJ2-1 | TRBD2 | - | TRBV29-1 | CSVPSGTSYNEQFF | TGCAGCGTCCCTAGCGGGACATCCTACAATGAGCAGTTCTTC
TRBJ2-1 | TRBD2 | - | TRBV27 | CASSLAGGLNEQFF | TGTGCCAGCAGCCTAGCGGGAGGTCTCAATGAGCAGTTCTTC
TRBJ2-7 | - | - | TRBV29-1 | CSVGGSGLTSSYEQYF | TGCAGCGTTGGCGGGTCGGGGTTAACCAGCTCCTACGAGCAGTACTTC
TRBJ1-1 | - | - | TRBV29-1 | CSADSRENTEAFF | TGCAGCGCTGACTCCAGGGAGAACACTGAAGCTTTCTTT
TRBJ2-3 | - | few | TRBV27 | CASSSRGGDTQYF | TGTGCCAGCAGTAGCAGGGGTGGGGATACGCAGTATTTT
TRBJ2-3 | TRBD1 | few | TRBV29-1 | CSVGQGIDTQYF | TGCAGCGTTGGACAGGGCATAGATACGCAGTATTTT
TRBJ2-5 | - | few | TRBV29-1 | CSVADSEETQYF | TGCAGCGTTGCTGACAGTGAAGAGACCCAGTACTTC
TRBJ2-7 | TRBD2 | - | TRBV5-3 | CARSLLAAGIEQYF | TGTGCCAGAAGTTTACTAGCGGCTGGAATCGAGCAGTACTTC
TRBJ2-7 | - | - | TRBV29-1 | CSVEEGSSYEQYF | TGCAGCGTTGAAGAGGGTAGCTCCTACGAGCAGTACTTC
TRBJ2-7 | - | few | TRBV29-1 | CSVIGRSGEQYF | TGCAGCGTTATCGGGCGCTCGGGCGAGCAGTACTTC
TRBJ2-1 | - | few | TRBV25-1 | CASSEFEQFF | TGTGCCAGCAGTGAATTCGAGCAGTTCTTC
TRBJ2-5 | - | - | TRBV6-5 | CASSYGRPQETQYF | TGTGCCAGCAGTTACGGTCGACCTCAAGAGACCCAGTACTTC
TRBJ1-1 | - | few | TRBV30 | CAWKPTGEAFF | TGTGCCTGGAAACCAACAGGAGAAGCTTTCTTT
TRBJ2-7 | - | few | TRBV25-1 | CASSEGRLTSYEQYF | TGTGCCAGCAGTGAGGGACGCCTAACCTCCTACGAGCAGTACTTC
TRBJ2-7 | - | few | TRBV7-6 | CASSLAGRAYEQYF | TGTGCCAGCAGCTTAGCCGGCAGAGCCTACGAGCAGTACTTC
TRBJ2-1 | TRBD2 | few | TRBV9 | CASSDGGLAGQYRISNEQFF | TGTGCCAGCAGCGATGGGGGACTAGCGGGCCAGTACCGGATTAGCAATGAGCAGTTCTTC
TRBJ2-2 | - | - | TRBV29-1 | CSVGGTKNTGELFF | TGCAGCGTTGGAGGGACAAAGAACACCGGGGAGCTGTTTTTT
TRBJ2-7 | - | few | TRBV2 | CASVTRDGSYEQYF | TGTGCCAGCGTGACGAGGGACGGATCCTACGAGCAGTACTTC
TRBJ2-3 | - | - | TRBV4-2 | CASSQEAGSGDTQYF | TGTGCCAGCAGCCAAGAGGCCGGGAGTGGAGATACGCAGTATTTT
TRBJ1-2 | TRBD1 | - | TRBV30 | CAWSTGDYGYTF | TGTGCCTGGAGTACAGGGGACTATGGCTACACCTTC
TRBJ2-1 | - | - | TRBV6-1 | CASTEQYNEQFF | TGTGCCAGCACGGAGCAGTACAATGAGCAGTTCTTC
TRBJ2-7 | - | - | TRBV4-1 | CASSQDVGHEQYF | TGCGCCAGCAGCCAAGATGTGGGGCACGAGCAGTACTTC
TRBJ2-1 | TRBD2 | - | TRBV9 | CASTERDSYNEQFF | TGTGCCAGCACCGAGCGGGACTCCTACAATGAGCAGTTCTTC
TRBJ2-7 | TRBD2 | few | TRBV29-1 | CSVEGLAGASYEQYF | TGCAGCGTGGAAGGACTAGCGGGAGCCTCCTACGAGCAGTACTTC
TRBJ2-5 | TRBD1 | few | TRBV28 | CASSLGQGWGTQYF | TGTGCCAGCAGTTTAGGACAGGGATGGGGGACCCAGTACTTC
TRBJ1-1 | - | - | TRBV7-9 | CASSFGNTEAFF | TGTGCCAGCTCATTCGGGAACACTGAAGCTTTCTTT
TRBJ1-1 | - | - | TRBV30 | CAWSLKLEAFF | TGTGCCTGGAGTCTAAAGCTTGAAGCTTTCTTT
TRBJ2-2 | TRBD1 | once | TRBV7-8 | CASSSSTGPTGELFF | TGTGCCAGCAGCAGCTCGACAGGGCCCACCGGGGAGCTGTTTTTT
TRBJ2-1 | - | once | TRBV5-4 | CASSLTNEQFF | TGTGCCAGCAGCTTAACAAATGAGCAGTTCTTC
TRBJ1-2 | - | - | TRBV11-2 | CASSWGFGGYTF | TGTGCCAGCAGCTGGGGGTTTGGCGGCTACACCTTC
TRBJ2-5 | TRBD1 | few | TRBV29-1 | CSVEEATGEDQETQYF | TGCAGCGTTGAAGAAGCGACAGGGGAGGACCAAGAGACCCAGTACTTC
TRBJ2-5 | TRBD2 | - | TRBV30 | CAFGLGGEGETQYF | TGTGCCTTCGGTTTAGGCGGGGAGGGAGAGACCCAGTACTTC